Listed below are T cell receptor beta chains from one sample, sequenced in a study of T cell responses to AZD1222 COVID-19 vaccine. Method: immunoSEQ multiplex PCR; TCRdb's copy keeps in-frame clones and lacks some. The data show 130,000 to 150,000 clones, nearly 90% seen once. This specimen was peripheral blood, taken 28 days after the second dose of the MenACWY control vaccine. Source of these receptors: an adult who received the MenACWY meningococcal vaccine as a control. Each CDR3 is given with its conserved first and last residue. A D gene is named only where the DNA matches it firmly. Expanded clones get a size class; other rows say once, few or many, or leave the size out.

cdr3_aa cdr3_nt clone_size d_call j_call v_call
CASSLGPGPTDTQYF TGTGCCAGCAGCTTAGGTCCAGGGCCCACAGATACGCAGTATTTT - - TRBJ2-3 TRBV11-2
CASSPAGQAVGPQHF TGTGCCAGCAGCCCAGCGGGACAGGCGGTGGGCCCCCAGCATTTT - TRBD1 TRBJ1-5 TRBV9
CAWSRGGDTEAFF TGTGCCTGGAGTAGAGGGGGAGACACTGAAGCTTTCTTT once - TRBJ1-1 TRBV30
CASRIRGAGELFF TGTGCCAGCAGGATCAGGGGGGCCGGGGAGCTGTTTTTT - - TRBJ2-2 TRBV12-3/TRBV12-4
CARVKGLAGEVSRSYNEQFF TGCGCCAGAGTGAAGGGACTAGCGGGAGAAGTATCGCGGTCCTACAATGAGCAGTTCTTC - TRBD2 TRBJ2-1 TRBV5-1
CASSLVRAEAFF TGTGCCAGCAGCTTAGTCCGTGCCGAAGCTTTCTTT - - TRBJ1-1 TRBV11-2
CASSLIWGRSNQPQHF TGTGCCAGCAGCTTGATATGGGGCCGGAGCAATCAGCCCCAGCATTTT - - TRBJ1-5 TRBV5-8
CASSVDRAPYEQYF TGTGCCAGCAGCGTAGATAGGGCTCCCTACGAGCAGTACTTC - - TRBJ2-7 TRBV9
CAVLPSGNSPLHF TGTGCCGTATTACCGTCGGGGAATTCACCCCTCCACTTT - - TRBJ1-6 TRBV10-3
CASSQRGGSPYEQYF TGTGCCAGCAGCCAGAGGGGGGGCTCCCCCTACGAGCAGTACTTC few - TRBJ2-7 TRBV21-1
CASSLGGTVSYEQYF TGTGCCAGCAGCTTGGGTGGGACGGTTTCCTACGAGCAGTACTTC - - TRBJ2-7 TRBV5-5
CASSRPSQPQHF TGTGCCAGCAGCCGCCCTAGTCAGCCCCAGCATTTT - - TRBJ1-5 TRBV7-9
CASSQAGRGGRRETQYF TGTGCCAGCAGCCAAGCTGGTCGGGGGGGGCGGCGGGAGACCCAGTACTTC - TRBD2 TRBJ2-5 TRBV6-2/TRBV6-3
CASSIEGGIGELFF TGTGCCAGTAGTATAGAGGGGGGGATCGGGGAGCTGTTTTTT - TRBD2 TRBJ2-2 TRBV19
CASSLSPRPSTDTQYF TGTGCCAGCAGTTTATCCCCCCGGCCTAGCACAGATACGCAGTATTTT - - TRBJ2-3 TRBV27